This T cell receptor beta chain stems from a study of cytomegalovirus exposure and HLA in healthy donors. Study results and caveats: In a later analysis, common viral pathogens appeared linked to several of the most significant clusters. Sequence variants that were highly shared formed a cluster that was likely a sequencing artifact. Productive status was seen about 90% or about 30% of the time for most TCR beta V segments in an earlier analysis.

The primer mix had 60 Vbeta and 13 Jbeta primers. Assay: immunoSEQ multiplex PCR; the TCRdb copy retains only in-frame clones and omits some. The table includes 130,000 or so clones, less than 80% detected once. Regarding this clone: Its specificity is not known.

This clonotype originated in a middle-aged man in good health and CMV-seropositive. The sequenced sample was PBMCs.

The CDR3 nucleotides are TGTGCCAGCTCACGGCCGGGGCTAGCGGGAGCAGGTGAGCAGTTCTTC. The encoded protein is CASSRPGLAGAGEQFF. The chain has TRBV18 and TRBJ2-1, with 10 bases matching TRBD2. CDR1 and CDR2 (germline): KGHSH, LQKENI. The junction had 12 bases not matched to a gene; V was cut back by 4 bases and J by 9 bases. The CDR3 is 16 residues long.